The T cell receptor (beta chain) described here comes from a study of T cell changes during pregnancy in multiple sclerosis. Unmatched junction bases numbered 6, after V lost 5 bases and J lost 5 bases. The CDR3 sequence is 14 residues long. The V gene's germline CDR1 is MGHDK and CDR2 SYGVNS. Clones were sequenced by immunoSEQ multiplex PCR, and TCRdb holds only the in-frame ones, with some missing. The sample has approximately 50,000 clones; 80% to 95% are singletons. This sequence originates from a female donor with multiple sclerosis, enrolled in a pregnancy study. Material: CD4+ T cells from peripheral blood mononuclear cells, obtained after pregnancy. This chain uses TRBV25-1 with TRBJ1-1, with TRBD1 matching 9 bases. The DNA for the CDR3 is TGTGCCAGCAGTCCGCTTGGACAGGGGACTGAAGCTTTCTTT. This codes for CASSPLGQGTEAFF.